Presented here are 30 T cell receptor beta chains from one specimen sequenced in a study of T cells after yellow fever vaccination (dated by TCRdb to between 2018 and 2020). The treatment or condition label of this sample denotes: live attenuated yellow fever vaccine strain. Library creation used 5' RACE. The run used an Illumina HiSeq 2500. The public reads were reanalyzed by TCRdb: fastp trimming at Q25, MiXCR alignment, in-frame beta chains only. Each entry merges the rows of one CDR3 protein and shows their most common DNA and genes. In all, the sample holds 450,000 to 550,000 distinct CDR3 sequences, and about a fifth of those were seen once. The ten most abundant clones make up roughly 16% of the sample. The sample was PBMCs, taken approximately 22 days after the first yellow fever vaccination. These TCRs come from a young man who received the YFV17D yellow fever vaccine.

The genes are TRBV9 and TRBJ2-1; no definite D call. Germline CDR1 reads SGDLS; CDR2 reads YYNGEE. The CDR3 has 15 residues. The V end was cut by 6 bases, the J end by 0 bases, with 13 bases between. The CDR3, as DNA: TGTGCCAGCACAACCCTAACGGGCTCCTACAATGAGCAGTTCTTC. Translating gives CASTTLTGSYNEQFF.

This clonotype was seen more than once but under ten times. The rearrangement uses TRBV4-1 and TRBJ2-5; D gene unclear. Trimming took 1 base from V and 1 from J, leaving 10 bases between them. Germline assignment: CDR1 MGHRA and CDR2 YSYEKL. The CDR3 totals 15 residues. CDR3 residues: CASSQGRVRQETQYF. CDR3 DNA: TGCGCCAGCAGCCAAGGTCGGGTTCGCCAAGAGACCCAGTACTTC.

The sample holds a few counts of this clonotype. This rearrangement joins TRBV7-9 to TRBJ1-5; D might be TRBD1 (6 bases). CDR1 is SEHNR, CDR2 FQNEAQ, per germline (reference sequence). V was shortened by 4 bases and J by 6 bases, with 13 bases between the two germline ends. The CDR3 has 14 amino acids. The CDR3 here is CASSSGARGQPQHF. DNA of the CDR3: TGTGCCAGCAGCTCAGGGGCGCGGGGTCAGCCCCAGCATTTT. The variable domain in full, with the rest retrieved from reference TRBV7-9 and TRBJ1-5, is DTGVSQNPRHKITKRGQNVTFRCDPISEHNRLYWYRQTLGQGPEFLTYFQNEAQLEKSRLLSDRFSAERPKGSFSTLEIQRTEQGDSAMYLCASSSGARGQPQHFGDGTRLSIL.

This clonotype was seen more than once but under ten times. The genes are TRBV20-1 and TRBJ2-3, with D maybe TRBD1 (5 bases). The CDR3 is 16 residues long. Germline loops: CDR1 DFQATT, CDR2 SNEGSKA (reference sequence). The germline V and J ends were trimmed by 6 bases and 0 bases, with 19 bases remaining between them. This chain's CDR3 is CSANPPLGDSTDTQYF. In DNA form, the CDR3 reads TGCAGTGCCAACCCGCCATTAGGGGATAGCACAGATACGCAGTATTTT.

This clonotype was counted only a few times. This chain links TRBV5-1 with TRBJ1-5; 7 nucleotides line up with TRBD1. V lost 2 bases, J lost 6 bases, and 14 bases stayed unmatched. CDR1 and CDR2 (germline): SGHRS, YFSETQ. The CDR3 spans 17 residues. DNA of the CDR3: TGCGCCAGCAGCTTTAGGGACGGACAGGAAATTATTCAGCCCCAGCATTTT. As protein: CASSFRDGQEIIQPQHF.

This clonotype was counted a few times. J is TRBJ2-3 and V is TRBV11-2; perhaps TRBD2 as D (5 bases). Trimming shortened V by 0 bases and J by 0 bases, and 19 bases separated the two germline ends. The CDR3 has 19 amino acids. From germline, CDR1 is SGHAT and CDR2 FQNNGV. CDR3 nucleotides: TGTGCCAGCAGCTTAGATATGTGGGGAGCTTTTGCCAGCACAGATACGCAGTATTTT. It translates to CASSLDMWGAFASTDTQYF. The full variable domain, in which reference TRBV11-2 and TRBJ2-3 provide the parts outside the CDR3, is EAGVAQSPRYKIIEKRQSVAFWCNPISGHATLYWYQQILGQGPKLLIQFQNNGVVDDSQLPKDRFSAERLKGVDSTLKIQPAKLEDSAVYLCASSLDMWGAFASTDTQYFGPGTRLTVL.

This clonotype was counted only a few times. The rearrangement uses TRBV25-1 and TRBJ2-1; tentatively, D is TRBD1 (6 bases). Deletions cut 1 base from V and 8 bases from J, with 18 bases between. This CDR3 is 16 amino acids long. From germline, CDR1 is MGHDK and CDR2 SYGVNS. This CDR3 reads CASSESWGHLRDEQFF. CDR3 bases: TGTGCCAGCAGTGAATCGTGGGGACACCTTAGGGATGAGCAGTTCTTC.

This clonotype was observed a handful of times. The V gene is TRBV7-6, the J gene TRBJ1-1, with D hard to call. Per the germline V gene, CDR1 is SGHVS and CDR2 is FNYEAQ. The CDR3 has 14 amino acids. V lost 2 bases to trimming and J lost 2 bases, with 9 bases between them. For the CDR3, the DNA is TGTGCCAGCAGCTTAACAGAAGCAAACACTGAAGCTTTCTTT. This gives the protein CASSLTEANTEAFF.

This clonotype was recorded many times. The chain recombines TRBV7-2 with TRBJ1-5; no reliable D call. The CDR3 is made up of 13 amino acids. Trimming removed 5 bases from V and 0 bases from J, with 5 bases in between. Per the germline V gene, CDR1 is SGHTA and CDR2 is FQGNSA. The CDR3 spells CASSRYSNQPQHF. As DNA, the CDR3 is TGTGCCAGCAGCCGGTATAGCAATCAGCCCCAGCATTTT. Together with reference TRBV7-2 and TRBJ1-5, the CDR3 gives the full variable domain: GAGVSQSPSNKVTEKGKDVELRCDPISGHTALYWYRQSLGQGLEFLIYFQGNSAPDKSGLPSDRFSAERTGGSVSTLTIQRTQQEDSAVYLCASSRYSNQPQHFGDGTRLSIL.

This clonotype has more than one count but fewer than ten. The rearrangement uses TRBV4-1 and TRBJ1-1; D is unresolved. This CDR3 region has 17 residues. V lost 0 bases and J lost 3, with 17 bases in between. Looked up from germline, CDR1 is MGHRA and CDR2 is YSYEKL. CDR3 loop: CASSQDGGRRWDTEAFF. In DNA form, the CDR3 reads TGCGCCAGCAGCCAAGATGGCGGGAGAAGGTGGGACACTGAAGCTTTCTTT.

This clonotype came up a few times. This chain connects TRBV27 to TRBJ1-5, with D unresolved. The CDR3 has 13 amino acids. Germline loops: CDR1 MNHEY, CDR2 SMNVEV (reference sequence). V was clipped by 2 bases and J by 3 bases, with 5 bases between them. CDR3: CASSLTNNQPQHF. CDR3 DNA: TGTGCCAGCAGTTTAACGAACAATCAGCCCCAGCATTTT.

The chain carries TRBV19 and TRBJ2-1, with a weak D call TRBD2 (6 bases). Trimming cost V 1 base and J 0 bases, with 10 bases left between them. Germline V gene sequence: CDR1 LNHDA, CDR2 SQIVND (reference sequence). The CDR3 loop spans 16 amino acids. In DNA, the CDR3 is TGTGCCAGTAGTATAGGGGGGAGGAGCTCCTACAATGAGCAGTTCTTC. This sequence encodes CASSIGGRSSYNEQFF. The full variable domain, rest sourced from reference TRBV19 and TRBJ2-1, is DGGITQSPKYLFRKEGQNVTLSCEQNLNHDAMYWYRQDPGQGLRLIYYSQIVNDFQKGDIAEGYSVSREKKESFPLTVTSAQKNPTAFYLCASSIGGRSSYNEQFFGPGTRLTVL.

The chain couples TRBV12-5 to TRBJ1-1; no clear D gene. V lost 4 bases and J lost 5, with 11 bases in between. The CDR3 has 13 residues. The germline CDR1 and CDR2 sequences are LGHNT and FRNRAP. DNA of the CDR3: TGTGCTAGTGGTTGGGAGGGATTGACTGAAGCTTTCTTT. It translates to CASGWEGLTEAFF.

This clonotype occurred many times. This sequence joins TRBV27 and TRBJ2-2, with 8 bases identical to TRBD1. CDR1 and CDR2 (germline): MNHEY, SMNVEV (reference sequence). CDR3 length: 15 amino acids. Unmatched junction bases numbered 3, after V lost 2 bases and J lost 4 bases. The CDR3 nucleotides are TGTGCCAGCAGTTTACGGACAGGGACCACCGGGGAGCTGTTTTTT. Its translation: CASSLRTGTTGELFF.

This clonotype has just a few counts. The chain combines TRBV29-1 with TRBJ2-6; unclear D gene. Germline V CDR1 and CDR2: SQVTM, ANQGSEA. V lost 7 bases and J lost 2, with 9 bases in between. This CDR3 region has 13 residues. The CDR3 region is CSASQPGANVLTF. In DNA, the CDR3 is TGCAGCGCCAGTCAACCTGGGGCCAACGTCCTGACTTTC.

This clonotype was recorded a few times. The CDR3: CSAGRQGVPYEQYF. The CDR3 DNA sequence: TGCAGTGCTGGAAGACAGGGGGTTCCCTACGAGCAGTACTTC. This chain links TRBV20-1 with TRBJ2-7, with 9 bases identical to TRBD1. The CDR3 covers 14 residues. Germline V lookup: CDR1 DFQATT, CDR2 SNEGSKA (reference sequence). V shed 5 bases, J shed 2 bases, and the junction held 7 bases outside the gene matches.

Concerning this clonotype itself: At one end, the junction sequence differs from germline, possibly due to a read error. The J gene is TRBJ2-2, the V gene TRBV15; D unresolved. The CDR3 is 14 amino acids. Per germline, CDR1 LNHNV and CDR2 YYDKDF (reference sequence). Here the CDR3 reads CATSRDSGTRELFF. In DNA, the CDR3 is TGTGCCACCAGCAGAGATTCTGGCACCAGGGAGCTGTTTTTT.

This clonotype was detected ten times or more. One junction end does not reproduce the germline sequence, and a read error may be involved. The genes are TRBV15 and TRBJ2-2; possibly TRBD1 for D (6 bases). Germline CDR1 and CDR2: LNHNV and YYDKDF (reference sequence). This CDR3 spans 16 amino acids. CDR3 region: CATSGEPGQNTGELFF. CDR3 sequence (DNA): TGTGCCACCAGCGGAGAACCGGGACAGAACACCGGGGAGCTGTTTTTT.

The chain uses TRBV19 and TRBJ1-5; possible D gene TRBD1, 5 bases. Germline CDR1 LNHDA, CDR2 SQIVND (reference sequence). The CDR3 extends over 15 amino acids. V was shortened by 6 bases and J by 4 bases, with 16 bases between the two germline ends. The CDR3 DNA reads TGTGCCAGTAGAGGTAGGGGTCTCTTGAATCAGCCCCAGCATTTT. Amino acid sequence: CASRGRGLLNQPQHF.

This sequence joins TRBV20-1 and TRBJ1-2; D not certain. V was pared by 4 bases and J by 5 bases, with 11 bases between. Germline V gene data show CDR1 as DFQATT and CDR2 as SNEGSKA (reference sequence). CDR3 length equals 12 residues. Written as DNA, the CDR3 is TGCAGTGCTACCTTAGACCCTTATGGCTACACCTTC. As protein: CSATLDPYGYTF.

The chain uses TRBV20-1 and TRBJ2-7; no reliable D call. V was pared by 5 bases and J by 3 bases, with 8 bases between. The CDR3 spans 11 residues. Germline V gives CDR1 DFQATT, CDR2 SNEGSKA (reference sequence). The CDR3: CSASNDYEQYF. The CDR3, as DNA: TGCAGTGCTTCGAACGACTACGAGCAGTACTTC.

This clonotype was found a few times. This chain connects TRBV27 to TRBJ2-7; 11 bases match TRBD1. Germline assignment: CDR1 MNHEY and CDR2 SMNVEV (reference sequence). The J segment lost 6 bases and the V segment lost 4 bases, leaving 8 bases of the junction unmatched. The CDR3 covers 15 residues. CDR3 residues: CASSSDGQGACEQYV. In DNA, the CDR3 is TGTGCCAGCAGTTCAGATGGACAGGGGGCATGCGAGCAGTACGTC.

This chain uses TRBV7-9 with TRBJ2-1; D might be TRBD2 (6 bases). This CDR3 is built from 16 residues. Germline lookup yields CDR1 SEHNR and CDR2 FQNEAQ (reference sequence). V was shortened by 5 bases and J by 0 bases, with 14 bases between the two germline ends. This chain's CDR3 is CASSPGDGSSYNEQFF. The CDR3 bases are TGTGCCAGCAGCCCGGGGGACGGAAGCTCCTACAATGAGCAGTTCTTC.

The chain recombines TRBV6-2 or TRBV6-3 with TRBJ2-3; TRBD2 is a possible D gene (5 bases). The CDR3 runs to 13 residues. Per germline, CDR1 MNHEY and CDR2 SVGEGT. With 7 bases removed from V and 3 bases from J, the gap between germline ends came to 11 bases. CDR3 nucleotides: TGTGCCAGCACCATGACGGGGACAGATACGCAGTATTTT. It encodes CASTMTGTDTQYF.

The chain has TRBV2 and TRBJ2-7; D gene uncertain. The CDR3 is 15 residues long. Per the germline V gene, CDR1 is SNHLY and CDR2 is FYNNEI. Trimming left V 3 bases short and J 2 bases short, with 14 bases between. CDR3 loop: CASSDPREVTYEQYV. Written as DNA, the CDR3 is TGTGCCAGCAGTGACCCACGCGAGGTAACCTACGAGCAGTACGTC.

This clonotype was detected a few times. The rearrangement uses TRBV9 and TRBJ2-3; perhaps TRBD2 as D (5 bases). The CDR3 length is 16 residues. With 4 bases removed from V and 3 bases from J, the gap between germline ends came to 18 bases. The germline CDR1 and CDR2 sequences are SGDLS and YYNGEE. The CDR3 loop is CASSPRGSTRTDTQYF. DNA for the CDR3: TGTGCCAGCAGCCCCCGAGGGAGTACGAGGACAGATACGCAGTATTTT.

The rearrangement links TRBV30 to TRBJ1-1; D uncertain. V was cut by 3 bases and J by 4 bases, with 12 bases left in between. In germline, CDR1 is GTSNPN, CDR2 SVGIG (reference sequence). The CDR3 spans 13 residues. CDR3 sequence: CAWSVTLGTEAFF. The DNA for the CDR3 is TGTGCCTGGAGCGTAACCCTAGGCACTGAAGCTTTCTTT.

In its sample, this clonotype was seen a few times. The V call is TRBV20-1, the J call TRBJ2-3, with D hard to call. This CDR3 is 12 amino acids long. Trimming stripped 4 bases from V and 3 bases from J, with 8 bases between. Germline assignment: CDR1 DFQATT and CDR2 SNEGSKA (reference sequence). CDR3 amino acids: CSANPVTDTQYF. The CDR3 DNA reads as TGCAGTGCTAACCCAGTTACAGATACGCAGTATTTT.

The rearrangement uses TRBV7-3 and TRBJ2-5; D call uncertain. Trimming took 0 bases from V and 2 from J, leaving 10 bases between them. The CDR3 spans 15 residues. Germline loops: CDR1 SGHTA, CDR2 FQGTGA. CDR3: CASSLTALPQETQYF. The CDR3 nucleotides read TGTGCCAGCAGCTTAACCGCACTACCTCAAGAGACCCAGTACTTC.

This clonotype was counted only a few times. The chain has TRBV13 and TRBJ1-4, with D unclear. The CDR3 consists of 14 residues. V shed 4 bases and J shed 8 bases, with 14 bases lying between them. Germline CDR1 PRHDT, CDR2 FYEKMQ (reference sequence). In DNA, the CDR3 is TGTGCCAGCAGCTACCTTCTCGAGCCCGAAAAACTGTTTTTT. Translation: CASSYLLEPEKLFF.